Listed below are T cell receptor beta chains from one sample, sequenced in a study of blood T cell repertoires in COVID-19. Data came from immunoSEQ multiplex PCR; TCRdb stores just in-frame clones and leaves some out. The sample has 290,000 or so clones, around 91% seen once; the top ten hold over 3.5%. Material for sequencing was PBMCs or T cells enriched from blood (not recorded which). These receptors were taken from a woman under 30 with acute COVID-19. Each CDR3 is given with its conserved first and last residue. The D gene is left open where the match is weak. Clone sizes are given selectively: once, few, many, or a class where the clone is expanded.

V	size	D	J	DNA	CDR3
TRBV7-3	-	-	TRBJ2-1	TGTGCCAGCAGCTTATCCGGGAGCTCCTACAATGAGCAGTTCTTC	CASSLSGSSYNEQFF
TRBV7-8	-	TRBD1	TRBJ2-7	TGTGCCAGCAGCTTACTTCCCGGGACAGGGGACGAGCAGTACTTC	CASSLLPGTGDEQYF
TRBV6-4	few	TRBD2	TRBJ2-2	TGTGCCAGCAGTCGGGGTAGCGGGAATCTTGGCACCGGGGAGCTGTTTTTT	CASSRGSGNLGTGELFF
TRBV6-5	-	TRBD1	TRBJ2-2	TGTGCCAGCAAGACCGGGACAGGGTCCACCGGGGAGCTGTTTTTT	CASKTGTGSTGELFF
TRBV28	-	TRBD2	TRBJ2-3	TGTGCCAGCGTCAGCGGGAGGGTTAGCACAGATACGCAGTATTTT	CASVSGRVSTDTQYF
TRBV6-5	-	TRBD1	TRBJ1-2	TGTGCCAGCAGTCCCCGTGGGGGACAGGGAATGGGCTACACCTTC	CASSPRGGQGMGYTF
TRBV3-1/TRBV3-2	-	TRBD2	TRBJ2-5	TGTGCCAGCAGCCTAGCGGGAGAAGGAGAGACCCAGTACTTC	CASSLAGEGETQYF
TRBV3-1/TRBV3-2	-	TRBD1	TRBJ1-1	TGTGCCAGCAGCTACGATCGACAGGGGACTGAAGCTTTCTTT	CASSYDRQGTEAFF
TRBV28	once	-	TRBJ1-2	TGTGCCAGCAGTTTAAAGTTTAGGACACCAACTAACTATGGCTACACCTTC	CASSLKFRTPTNYGYTF
TRBV5-1	-	TRBD1	TRBJ2-2	TGCGCCAGCAGCTTATGGCAGGGGGATAACACCGGGGAGCTGTTTTTT	CASSLWQGDNTGELFF
TRBV4-1	-	-	TRBJ1-2	TGCGCCAGCAGCCGAGACATTAGGAGGAACTATGGCTACACCTTC	CASSRDIRRNYGYTF
TRBV16	-	TRBD2	TRBJ2-3	TGTGCCAGCAGCCAATCAAGCGGGATGGGCGCAGATACGCAGTATTTT	CASSQSSGMGADTQYF
TRBV7-3	-	TRBD1	TRBJ1-2	TGTGCCAGCAGCCCCACAGGGGCAGGATATGGCTACACCTTC	CASSPTGAGYGYTF
TRBV9	-	TRBD1	TRBJ1-4	TGTGCCAGCAGCCTATCCCGGACAGGGGGCGGTGAAAAACTGTTTTTT	CASSLSRTGGGEKLFF